One sample yielded the 27 T cell receptor beta chains listed below, sequenced in a study of blood T cell repertoires in COVID-19 (TCRdb year 2020). Library construction relied on the immunoSEQ multiplex PCR assay. TCRdb stores this immuneACCESS table with in-frame sequences only. Part of the clones is absent; in the studies checked, under half of the shortfall reflects unresolved V genes, and no reason is known for the rest. This sample holds around 400,000 clones; 91% were observed only once. The ten largest account for 0.8% to 0.9% of the sample. The sample taken for sequencing was PBMCs or T cells enriched from blood (not recorded which). The receptors originated from a woman in her 40s who had been exposed to COVID-19.

The chain recombines TRBV2 with TRBJ1-4; a possible D gene is TRBD1 (5 bases). Germline lookup yields CDR1 SNHLY and CDR2 FYNNEI. Trimming took 5 bases from V and 3 from J, leaving 13 bases between them. This CDR3 comprises 15 residues. In DNA, the CDR3 is TGTGCCAGCAGTTTTTCAGGGATTTCTAATGAAAAACTGTTTTTT. It is translated as CASSFSGISNEKLFF. Looking up the rest from reference TRBV2 and TRBJ1-4 gives the full variable domain: EPEVTQTPSHQVTQMGQEVILRCVPISNHLYFYWYRQILGQKVEFLVSFYNNEISEKSEIFDDQFSVERPDGSNFTLKIRSTKLEDSAMYFCASSFSGISNEKLFFGSGTQLSVL.

This clone was found once. This sequence joins TRBV19 and TRBJ1-3, with unresolved D. The CDR3 loop spans 15 amino acids. Germline CDR1 and CDR2: LNHDA and SQIVND (reference sequence). Trimming removed 4 bases from V and 0 bases from J, with 10 bases in between. The chain's CDR3 is CASSTPPGSGNTIYF. The CDR3 nucleotides read TGTGCCAGTAGTACCCCGCCGGGCTCTGGAAACACCATATATTTT.

V gene TRBV4-1 combines with J gene TRBJ2-2, with D possibly matching TRBD1 (5 bases). V gave up 1 base and J gave up 0 bases, with 9 bases separating them. CDR3 length: 16 amino acids. Germline values: CDR1 MGHRA, CDR2 YSYEKL. CDR3 amino acids: CASSQGQGSNTGELFF. The CDR3 nucleotides read TGCGCCAGCAGCCAAGGGCAGGGATCGAACACCGGGGAGCTGTTTTTT.

The gene calls are TRBV2 and TRBJ1-1; weak D call: TRBD1 (6 bases). The CDR3 has 13 amino acids. V was cut by 6 bases and J by 4 bases, with 12 bases left in between. Germline-derived CDR1 and CDR2 are SNHLY and FYNNEI. CDR3 DNA sequence: TGTGCCAGCAGCCGCCAGGGGCCCACTGAAGCTTTCTTT. It specifies CASSRQGPTEAFF.

The chain carries TRBV9 and TRBJ2-5; TRBD2 aligns across 9 bases. The V gene's germline CDR1 is SGDLS and CDR2 YYNGEE. Trimming cost V 3 bases and J 1 base; bases outside gene matches: 10. The CDR3 runs 17 residues. CDR3 in amino acids: CASSAGTTSGTQETQYF. CDR3 bases: TGTGCCAGCAGCGCGGGAACGACTAGCGGAACCCAAGAGACCCAGTACTTC.

The chain employs TRBV14 and TRBJ1-4; 8 bases line up with TRBD1. Germline trimming cut 1 base from V and 1 base from J; bases unmatched to any gene: 8. Germline CDR1 and CDR2: SGHDN and FVKESK. The CDR3 is 18 amino acids. CDR3 bases: TGTGCCAGCAGCCAAGGTGGCAGGGGGCGCGGAACTAATGAAAAACTGTTTTTT. It specifies CASSQGGRGRGTNEKLFF.

The chain couples TRBV7-5 to TRBJ2-7; the table's D call, TRBD1, has no DNA check behind it. TRBV7-5 is a pseudogene segment. The CDR3 totals 16 residues. The DNA of the CDR3 is TGTGCCAGAAGCTTACAGGGTTCCCGGCCCTTCTACGAGCAGTACTTC. It encodes CARSLQGSRPFYEQYF.

The chain combines TRBV30 with TRBJ1-2, with D possibly matching TRBD1 (5 bases). CDR1 is GTSNPN, CDR2 SVGIG, per germline (reference sequence). Deletions cut 3 bases from V and 4 bases from J, with 12 bases between. The CDR3 contains 13 residues. The CDR3 DNA reads TGTGCCTGGAGGGGGTCGGGGGGCTATGGCTACACCTTC. Translation gives CAWRGSGGYGYTF.

The J gene is TRBJ1-5, the V gene TRBV15; 7 bases fit TRBD1. J lost 3 bases, V lost 5 bases, and 4 bases had no gene match. This CDR3 is 14 amino acids long. The germline V gene encodes CDR1 LNHNV and CDR2 YYDKDF (reference sequence). CDR3: CATSGGQFNQPQHF. The CDR3 DNA is TGTGCCACCAGCGGGGGACAGTTCAATCAGCCCCAGCATTTT.

The gene calls are TRBV5-1 and TRBJ2-2; no reliable D call. The CDR3 is 15 amino acids. Germline V lookup: CDR1 SGHRS, CDR2 YFSETQ. V was trimmed by 3 bases and J by 4 bases, leaving 13 bases between them. The CDR3 loop reads CASSSYTVPTGELFF. The CDR3 coding sequence is TGCGCCAGCAGCTCTTACACAGTTCCCACCGGGGAGCTGTTTTTT.

The CDR3 sequence: CASSPHQQSYEQYF. In DNA, the CDR3 is TGTGCCAGCTCCCCTCACCAACAATCCTACGAGCAGTACTTC. V usage is TRBV3-1 (or the pseudogene TRBV3-2) and J usage is TRBJ2-7; D remains unclear. Germline CDR1 reads LGHDT; CDR2 reads YNNKEL (reference sequence). This CDR3 is built from 14 residues. Trimming cost V 8 bases and J 1 base, with 15 bases left between them.

The J gene is TRBJ2-1, the V gene TRBV10-2, with TRBD2 matching over 7 bases. The trim removed 8 bases at V and 9 bases at J, leaving 10 bases unmatched. The CDR3 is 13 amino acids. Germline CDR1 WSHSY, CDR2 SAAADI. CDR3 nucleotide sequence: TGCGCCAGCCACGGGGGGACCAGAGGTGAGCAGTTCTTC. It encodes CASHGGTRGEQFF.

The chain is built from TRBV2 and TRBJ1-1; TRBD1 is a possible D gene (6 bases). Trimming left V 6 bases short and J 1 base short, with 12 bases between. The length of the CDR3 is 14 residues. CDR1 SNHLY and CDR2 FYNNEI come from the germline V gene. CDR3 DNA: TGTGCCAGCAGCCCACAGGGTCCGAACACTGAAGCTTTCTTT. Translation: CASSPQGPNTEAFF. The full variable domain, completed using reference TRBV2 and TRBJ1-1, is EPEVTQTPSHQVTQMGQEVILRCVPISNHLYFYWYRQILGQKVEFLVSFYNNEISEKSEIFDDQFSVERPDGSNFTLKIRSTKLEDSAMYFCASSPQGPNTEAFFGQGTRLTVV.

This chain's CDR3 is CASSPSGGSYGYTF. CDR3 in DNA: TGTGCCAGTAGTCCCTCAGGGGGCAGCTATGGCTACACCTTC. This chain connects TRBV19 to TRBJ1-2; 8 bases fit TRBD1. Trimming took 5 bases from V and 4 from J; bases not matched to a gene: 6. The CDR3 totals 14 residues. The germline V gene encodes CDR1 LNHDA and CDR2 SQIVND (reference sequence). The full variable domain, rest sourced from reference TRBV19 and TRBJ1-2, is DGGITQSPKYLFRKEGQNVTLSCEQNLNHDAMYWYRQDPGQGLRLIYYSQIVNDFQKGDIAEGYSVSREKKESFPLTVTSAQKNPTAFYLCASSPSGGSYGYTFGSGTRLTVV.

The rearrangement joins TRBV18 to TRBJ2-5; D might be TRBD1 (8 bases). Germline assignment: CDR1 KGHSH and CDR2 LQKENI. V lost 3 bases to trimming and J lost 2 bases, with 16 bases between them. The CDR3 runs to 16 residues. CDR3 nucleotides: TGTGCCAGCTCACCTGGACAGGGAGGGACACAAGAGACCCAGTACTTC. Amino acid sequence: CASSPGQGGTQETQYF. Full variable domain (rest looked up from reference TRBV18 and TRBJ2-5): NAGVMQNPRHLVRRRGQEARLRCSPMKGHSHVYWYRQLPEEGLKFMVYLQKENIIDESGMPKERFSAEFPKEGPSILRIQQVVRGDSAAYFCASSPGQGGTQETQYFGPGTRLLVL.

V is TRBV5-1 and J is TRBJ1-5; weak D call: TRBD1 (6 bases). Trimming removed 7 bases at V and 3 bases at J, with 8 bases between. Germline CDR1 SGHRS, CDR2 YFSETQ. This CDR3 spans 12 amino acids. CDR3 in DNA: TGCGCCAGCGGGGACAACAATCAGCCCCAGCATTTT. It translates to CASGDNNQPQHF.

The chain combines TRBV9 with TRBJ2-1, with 8 bases fitting TRBD2. The CDR3 is made up of 15 amino acids. The germline V gene encodes CDR1 SGDLS and CDR2 YYNGEE. After removal of 0 bases from V and 5 bases from J, the junction contained 4 bases not matched to a gene. The CDR3 spells CASSVAGGPHNEQFF. The CDR3 DNA is TGTGCCAGCAGCGTAGCGGGAGGGCCCCACAATGAGCAGTTCTTC.

A word on this clone: The same CDR3 is also encoded by other DNA sequences in this sample. The rearrangement uses TRBV5-1 and TRBJ1-1, with a possible D match to TRBD1 (5 bases). The CDR3 length is 13 residues. Trimming cost V 1 base and J 4 bases, with 8 bases left between them. The germline V gene has CDR1 SGHRS and CDR2 YFSETQ. In DNA form, the CDR3 reads TGCGCCAGCAGCTTGACAGGCGTCACTGAAGCTTTCTTT. Translated, it gives CASSLTGVTEAFF. Supplemented by reference TRBV5-1 and TRBJ1-1, the full variable domain reads KAGVTQTPRYLIKTRGQQVTLSCSPISGHRSVSWYQQTPGQGLQFLFEYFSETQRNKGNFPGRFSGRQFSNSRSEMNVSTLELGDSALYLCASSLTGVTEAFFGQGTRLTVV.

V gene TRBV19 combines with J gene TRBJ1-1; D not certain. The CDR3 contains 16 residues. Between the trimmed V and J ends, which lost 7 bases and 5 bases, there was a span of 23 bases. From germline, CDR1 is LNHDA and CDR2 SQIVND (reference sequence). CDR3 sequence: CASTKKPEPGWTEAFF. DNA for the CDR3: TGTGCCAGTACCAAAAAACCAGAGCCGGGATGGACTGAAGCTTTCTTT.

This clone appeared a single time. The identical CDR3 is also encoded by other nucleotide sequences in the sample. This sequence joins TRBV18 and TRBJ1-1; D is unclear. Germline CDR1 KGHSH, CDR2 LQKENI. The CDR3 sequence is 13 residues long. V gave up 3 bases and J gave up 1 base, with 6 bases separating them. In DNA form, the CDR3 reads TGTGCCAGCTCACCGACACAGAACACTGAAGCTTTCTTT. This encodes CASSPTQNTEAFF.

The genes are TRBV13 and TRBJ2-5; TRBD1 is a possible D gene (6 bases). The CDR3 is made up of 14 amino acids. In germline, CDR1 is PRHDT, CDR2 FYEKMQ (reference sequence). Deletions cut 0 bases from V and 5 bases from J, with 10 bases between. The CDR3 DNA reads TGTGCCAGCAGCTTAGGCTGGACAGCGGAGACCCAGTACTTC. Its protein product is CASSLGWTAETQYF.

The chain is built from TRBV18 and TRBJ1-1; tentatively, D is TRBD1 (5 bases). The CDR3 consists of 15 residues. The germline V and J ends were trimmed by 2 bases and 1 base, with 11 bases remaining between them. The germline V gene has CDR1 KGHSH and CDR2 LQKENI. For the CDR3, the DNA is TGTGCCAGCTCACCAGACAGAATAGGGAACACTGAAGCTTTCTTT. As protein: CASSPDRIGNTEAFF.

This chain uses TRBV19 with TRBJ1-3; a possible D gene is TRBD1 (6 bases). Germline CDR1 LNHDA, CDR2 SQIVND (reference sequence). V shed 9 bases and J shed 3 bases, with 12 bases lying between them. The CDR3 length is 13 residues. CDR3 residues: CASIGQNGNTIYF. CDR3 coding DNA: TGTGCCAGCATAGGACAGAATGGAAACACCATATATTTT.

The table lists this clone with a count of one. The CDR3 coding sequence is TGTGCCAGCAGCTCGCTCGGCGAGCAGTACTTC. Its translation is CASSSLGEQYF. The chain couples TRBV7-9 to TRBJ2-7; no reliable D call. Germline lookup yields CDR1 SEHNR and CDR2 FQNEAQ (reference sequence). Trimming cost V 4 bases and J 6 bases, with 7 bases left between them. The CDR3 runs 11 residues.

The chain uses TRBV5-1 and TRBJ1-1; possible D gene TRBD1, 5 bases. The CDR3 runs 15 residues. Per the germline V gene, CDR1 is SGHRS and CDR2 is YFSETQ. V dropped 4 bases and J dropped 1 base, with 14 bases sitting between them. CDR3 loop: CASSPEIQGNTEAFF. For the CDR3, the DNA is TGCGCCAGCAGCCCCGAAATCCAGGGGAACACTGAAGCTTTCTTT. The variable domain in full, completed from reference TRBV5-1 and TRBJ1-1, reads KAGVTQTPRYLIKTRGQQVTLSCSPISGHRSVSWYQQTPGQGLQFLFEYFSETQRNKGNFPGRFSGRQFSNSRSEMNVSTLELGDSALYLCASSPEIQGNTEAFFGQGTRLTVV.

The CDR3 loop reads CASSLGTGQSYEQYF. The CDR3 DNA reads TGTGCCAGCAGCCTCGGGACAGGCCAGTCCTACGAGCAGTACTTC. The chain is built from TRBV3-1 (or the pseudogene TRBV3-2) and TRBJ2-7, with 8 bases lining up with TRBD1. Germline CDR1 LGHDT, CDR2 YNNKEL (reference sequence). There are 15 residues in the CDR3. V lost 4 bases and J lost 1; bases outside the gene matches: 6.

In this sample, this clone turned up once. This chain connects TRBV6-5 to TRBJ1-2; tentative D call: TRBD1 (6 bases). Looked up from germline, CDR1 is MNHEY and CDR2 is SVGAGI. V lost 7 bases and J lost 4, with 16 bases in between. The CDR3 is 14 residues long. Written as DNA, the CDR3 is TGTGCCAGCAATCGGGACATTTGGTCCTATGGCTACACCTTC. Translation gives CASNRDIWSYGYTF.